The 22 T cell receptor beta chains below all came from one sample that was sequenced in a study of cytomegalovirus exposure and HLA in healthy donors. 60 Vbeta and 13 Jbeta primers were used in PCR. Here immunoSEQ multiplex PCR was the method, and the copy in TCRdb shows in-frame clones only, minus some. Of roughly 120,000 clones listed, 74% are singletons. Specimen: PBMCs. These receptors were obtained from a woman between 45 and 60 years old in good health and CMV-seropositive.

The rearrangement uses TRBV29-1 and TRBJ2-3; possible D gene TRBD1, 5 bases. This CDR3 is built from 11 residues. Germline V gene sequence: CDR1 SQVTM, CDR2 ANQGSEA. V lost 7 bases, J lost 6 bases, and 11 bases lay in between. The DNA of the CDR3 is TGCAGCGCGCAGGGTACGGATACGCAGTATTTT. Translated, it gives CSAQGTDTQYF.

The table lists this clone with a few counts. The rearrangement joins TRBV9 to TRBJ2-3; D possibly corresponds to TRBD1 (6 bases). The CDR3 has 16 residues. The V end was cut by 1 base, the J end by 3 bases, with 15 bases between. Germline V gene lookup returns CDR1 SGDLS and CDR2 YYNGEE. The CDR3: CASSVLGAVRTDTQYF. The CDR3 DNA reads as TGTGCCAGCAGCGTACTGGGGGCAGTCAGGACAGATACGCAGTATTTT.

This clone occurred a few times. V gene TRBV5-4 combines with J gene TRBJ2-7; tentatively, D is TRBD2 (6 bases). Germline assignment: CDR1 SGHNT and CDR2 YYREEE (reference sequence). V lost 0 bases and J lost 2, with 12 bases in between. CDR3 length: 15 amino acids. CDR3 loop: CASSLEAGRAYEQYF. The DNA for the CDR3 is TGTGCCAGCAGCTTGGAGGCGGGGCGCGCCTACGAGCAGTACTTC.

The chain links TRBV6-1 to TRBJ1-3, with 8 bases that match TRBD1. The germline gives CDR1 MNHNS, CDR2 SASEGT. CDR3 length: 15 residues. The ends lost 6 bases at V and 0 bases at J; junction bases unmatched: 4. The CDR3 DNA follows: TGTGCCAGCAGCGACGGACAGGGCTCTGGAAACACCATATATTTT. This translates into CASSDGQGSGNTIYF.

The chain carries TRBV5-1 and TRBJ1-4; perhaps TRBD1 as D (6 bases). Germline V CDR1 and CDR2: SGHRS, YFSETQ. The CDR3 covers 16 residues. Trimming removed 0 bases from V and 7 bases from J, with 16 bases in between. CDR3 DNA sequence: TGCGCCAGCAGCTTGGCCCCTGGGGGGGGCGGTGAAAAACTGTTTTTT. Protein product: CASSLAPGGGGEKLFF.

The chain carries TRBV5-1 and TRBJ2-7; D possibly corresponds to TRBD1 (6 bases). This CDR3 spans 12 amino acids. The V end was cut by 4 bases, the J end by 7 bases, with 12 bases between. CDR1 is SGHRS and CDR2 is YFSETQ in the germline V gene. The CDR3 DNA follows: TGCGCCAGCAGCATACAGGGACGGGAGCAGTACTTC. It codes for CASSIQGREQYF.

The chain links TRBV15 to TRBJ1-5, with TRBD1 matching over 9 bases. The V gene end was trimmed by 2 bases and the J gene end by 2 bases; junction bases not matched to a gene: 4. From germline, CDR1 is LNHNV and CDR2 YYDKDF (reference sequence). The CDR3 extends over 16 amino acids. CDR3 DNA: TGTGCCACCAGCAGACCGACAGGGGGTCGCAATCAGCCCCAGCATTTT. This sequence encodes CATSRPTGGRNQPQHF.

This chain connects TRBV6-5 to TRBJ1-1, with 8 bases aligning to TRBD1. Looked up from germline, CDR1 is MNHEY and CDR2 is SVGAGI. V lost 6 bases and J lost 2; bases outside the gene matches: 5. The CDR3 has 14 residues. The DNA for the CDR3 is TGTGCCAGCAGGTCCGGACAGGGAAACACTGAAGCTTTCTTT. Translating it yields CASRSGQGNTEAFF.

The chain joins TRBV7-9 to TRBJ1-1, with D perhaps TRBD1 (6 bases). CDR1 and CDR2 (germline): SEHNR, FQNEAQ (reference sequence). The CDR3 covers 14 residues. V was trimmed by 5 bases and J by 1 base, leaving 11 bases between them. In nucleotides, the CDR3 is TGTGCCAGCAGCCTCGACAGGAGGAACACTGAAGCTTTCTTT. Encoded protein: CASSLDRRNTEAFF. The whole variable domain, remainder taken from reference TRBV7-9 and TRBJ1-1, is DTGVSQNPRHKITKRGQNVTFRCDPISEHNRLYWYRQTLGQGPEFLTYFQNEAQLEKSRLLSDRFSAERPKGSFSTLEIQRTEQGDSAMYLCASSLDRRNTEAFFGQGTRLTVV.

The chain is built from TRBV7-9 and TRBJ1-1; the D is unclear. The length of the CDR3 is 14 residues. The germline V gene has CDR1 SEHNR and CDR2 FQNEAQ (reference sequence). Deletions cut 1 base from V and 1 base from J, with 7 bases between. CDR3 DNA: TGTGCCAGCAGCTTAGGTGGGCCGAACACTGAAGCTTTCTTT. This translates into CASSLGGPNTEAFF.

This clone was picked up a small number of times. The rearrangement links TRBV5-4 to TRBJ1-2, with 7 bases aligning to TRBD1. Germline trimming cut 4 bases from V and 4 bases from J; bases unmatched to any gene: 4. The CDR3 consists of 13 residues. Germline V gene sequence: CDR1 SGHNT, CDR2 YYREEE (reference sequence). The CDR3 protein is CASSRTGVYGYTF. In DNA, the CDR3 is TGTGCCAGCAGCCGGACAGGTGTCTATGGCTACACCTTC.

This chain uses TRBV5-1 with TRBJ2-7; 9 bases line up with TRBD1. The CDR3 length is 15 residues. Trimming cost V 2 bases and J 3 bases; bases outside gene matches: 6. Per germline, CDR1 SGHRS and CDR2 YFSETQ. The CDR3 DNA reads as TGCGCCAGCAGCTTTGGGCCGGGACAGGGCTACGAGCAGTACTTC. It is translated as CASSFGPGQGYEQYF.

V gene TRBV9 combines with J gene TRBJ2-3; 10 bases are shared with TRBD2. The CDR3 length is 17 residues. The germline gives CDR1 SGDLS, CDR2 YYNGEE. Trimming at V came to 0 bases and at J to 4 bases, leaving 8 bases not matched to a gene. CDR3 DNA: TGTGCCAGCAGCGTAGGGCCCATAGCGGGGGGAGCAGATACGCAGTATTTT. It specifies CASSVGPIAGGADTQYF.

The chain recombines TRBV7-9 with TRBJ2-2; 10 nucleotides line up with TRBD2. Germline CDR1 is SEHNR and CDR2 is FQNEAQ (reference sequence). The CDR3 is 17 amino acids. V was clipped by 4 bases and J by 5 bases; unmatched bases: 10. The CDR3 DNA is TGTGCCAGCAGCTCGACACCGGGACTAGCGCTTACCGGGGAGCTGTTTTTT. Translating it yields CASSSTPGLALTGELFF.

The rearrangement joins TRBV12-5 to TRBJ2-5, with D possibly being TRBD2 (6 bases). Germline-derived CDR1 and CDR2 are LGHNT and FRNRAP. The CDR3 length is 13 residues. DNA of the CDR3: TGTGCCTCGGGGCTAGCGATCCTCGGGGGCCAGTACTTC. It is translated as CASGLAILGGQYF.

The J gene is TRBJ2-4, the V gene TRBV7-2; 7 positions match TRBD2. This CDR3 is built from 15 residues. J gave up 8 bases and V 1 base, and 8 bases lay outside the gene matches. Germline CDR1 reads SGHTA; CDR2 reads FQGNSA. Here the CDR3 reads CASSLGHGGVDIQYF. In DNA, the CDR3 is TGTGCCAGCAGCTTAGGCCATGGGGGGGTGGACATTCAGTACTTC.

This chain joins TRBV18 and TRBJ2-7, with D unclear. This CDR3 has 12 residues. From germline, CDR1 is KGHSH and CDR2 LQKENI. Between the trimmed V and J ends, which lost 2 bases and 3 bases, there was a span of 5 bases. The CDR3 sequence is CASSPNIYEQYF. In DNA, the CDR3 is TGTGCCAGCTCACCAAACATCTACGAGCAGTACTTC. Based on the CDR3 plus reference TRBV18 and TRBJ2-7, the full variable domain is NAGVMQNPRHLVRRRGQEARLRCSPMKGHSHVYWYRQLPEEGLKFMVYLQKENIIDESGMPKERFSAEFPKEGPSILRIQQVVRGDSAAYFCASSPNIYEQYFGPGTRLTVT.

The chain joins TRBV5-8 to TRBJ1-4; maybe TRBD1 (6 bases). Germline V gene sequence: CDR1 SGHTS, CDR2 YDEGEE. This CDR3 has 17 residues. V lost 0 bases to trimming and J lost 2 bases, with 14 bases between them. The CDR3 protein is CASSLGGTSLTNEKLFF. The CDR3 nucleotides are TGTGCCAGCAGCTTGGGGGGGACAAGCCTTACTAATGAAAAACTGTTTTTT.

The V call is TRBV5-8, the J call TRBJ1-2, with unresolved D. In germline, CDR1 is SGHTS, CDR2 YDEGEE. The germline V and J ends were trimmed by 0 bases and 8 bases, with 17 bases remaining between them. The CDR3 has 15 amino acids. The CDR3 protein is CASSLGFEGSQGYTF. The CDR3 bases are TGTGCCAGCAGCTTGGGTTTCGAGGGTTCGCAAGGCTACACCTTC.

The chain employs TRBV5-4 and TRBJ2-3; 8 nucleotides agree with TRBD1. The CDR3 contains 14 residues. Looked up from germline, CDR1 is SGHNT and CDR2 is YYREEE (reference sequence). V dropped 1 base and J dropped 5; count of bases not matched to a gene: 3. CDR3 nucleotides: TGTGCCAGCAGCTTGCAGGGGGCCGGAGATACGCAGTATTTT. Its translation: CASSLQGAGDTQYF.

The chain links TRBV7-3 to TRBJ1-1, with D unclear. V gave up 6 bases and J gave up 4 bases, with 15 bases separating them. This CDR3 is built from 14 residues. CDR1 and CDR2 (germline): SGHTA, FQGTGA. The CDR3 protein is CASRPSLTSTEAFF. The DNA for the CDR3 is TGTGCCAGCAGACCCTCATTGACTAGCACTGAAGCTTTCTTT.

The chain uses TRBV27 and TRBJ2-5; possibly TRBD2 for D (6 bases). The ends were cut back, 2 bases at V and 3 bases at J, with 13 bases in the middle. Germline values: CDR1 MNHEY, CDR2 SMNVEV (reference sequence). The CDR3 has 15 amino acids. CDR3 DNA: TGTGCCAGCAGTTTAAGGTGGGGGGTTAAAGAGACCCAGTACTTC. It yields the protein CASSLRWGVKETQYF.